The 26 T cell receptor beta chains below all came from one sample that was sequenced in a study of blood T cells in healthy people across ages. For the second PCR, which ran for 7 to 11 cycles, a sample-barcoded 5' primer and a J-beta primer mix were used. TCRdb recomputed calls from the 5' RACE reads with MiXCR, one row per CDR3 protein. The sample shows roughly 700,000 distinct CDR3 sequences, around 48% of them seen only once. The material sequenced was blood. These receptor sequences come from a woman aged 55-70 years in good health.

The chain uses TRBV7-9 and TRBJ1-2; D is ambiguous. Germline CDR1 is SEHNR and CDR2 is FQNEAQ (reference sequence). The CDR3 runs 17 residues. With 8 bases removed from V and 2 bases from J, the gap between germline ends came to 24 bases. CDR3 DNA: TGTGCCAGCCAAGACCGGGCCCTAGGAGCAGTCAACTATGGCTACACCTTC. Protein: CASQDRALGAVNYGYTF.

The V gene is TRBV5-1, the J gene TRBJ2-2; D is perhaps TRBD1 or TRBD2 (6 bases each). This CDR3 comprises 15 residues. Trimming shortened V by 4 bases and J by 6 bases, and 16 bases separated the two germline ends. Germline CDR1 reads SGHRS; CDR2 reads YFSETQ. The CDR3 DNA sequence: TGCGCCAGCAGCCGGGGGCAGGGAACCGCCGGGGAGCTGTTTTTT. This sequence encodes CASSRGQGTAGELFF. Together with reference TRBV5-1 and TRBJ2-2, the CDR3 gives the full variable domain: KAGVTQTPRYLIKTRGQQVTLSCSPISGHRSVSWYQQTPGQGLQFLFEYFSETQRNKGNFPGRFSGRQFSNSRSEMNVSTLELGDSALYLCASSRGQGTAGELFFGEGSRLTVL.

This chain connects TRBV9 to TRBJ2-1; D gene ambiguous. The CDR3 spans 15 residues. Germline assignment: CDR1 SGDLS and CDR2 YYNGEE. Trimming pared 4 bases from V and 4 bases from J, leaving 15 bases between. The CDR3 coding sequence is TGTGCCAGCAGCACCGACGCCGCCCTTTACAATGAGCAGTTCTTC. The encoded protein is CASSTDAALYNEQFF. The full variable domain, in which reference TRBV9 and TRBJ2-1 provide the parts outside the CDR3, is DSGVTQTPKHLITATGQRVTLRCSPRSGDLSVYWYQQSLDQGLQFLIQYYNGEERAKGNILERFSAQQFPDLHSELNLSSLELGDSALYFCASSTDAALYNEQFFGPGTRLTVL.

There are a few counts of this clonotype. The chain employs TRBV9 and TRBJ2-3; a possible D gene is TRBD2 (5 bases). The CDR3 spans 14 residues. CDR1 SGDLS and CDR2 YYNGEE come from the germline V gene. Trimming left V 2 bases short and J 4 bases short, with 11 bases between. The CDR3 sequence is CASSVSGLADTQYF. The CDR3 bases are TGTGCCAGCAGCGTTTCGGGATTAGCAGATACGCAGTATTTT.

This chain connects TRBV7-3 to TRBJ2-3; no clear D. The CDR3 contains 15 residues. V shed 4 bases and J shed 1 base, with 12 bases lying between them. The V gene's germline CDR1 is SGHTA and CDR2 FQGTGA. CDR3 in amino acids: CASSSRSGGTDTQYF. The CDR3 coding sequence is TGTGCCAGCAGCTCCCGGAGTGGCGGCACAGATACGCAGTATTTT.

This clonotype was seen a few times. The chain joins TRBV7-3 to TRBJ1-6; maybe TRBD1 (5 bases). The CDR3 runs 14 residues. Germline CDR1 is SGHTA and CDR2 is FQGTGA. With 4 bases removed from V and 9 bases from J, the gap between germline ends came to 13 bases. The CDR3 region has the DNA TGTGCCAGCAGCTATGGCAGGGAGGGTTCACCCCTCCACTTT. This codes for CASSYGREGSPLHF.

In this sample, this clonotype turned up once. The rearrangement joins TRBV12-5 to TRBJ2-5; weak D call: TRBD2 (7 bases). This CDR3 spans 16 amino acids. Germline lookup yields CDR1 LGHNT and CDR2 FRNRAP. V was pared by 0 bases and J by 11 bases, with 22 bases between. The DNA of the CDR3 is TGTGCTAGTGGTTTGGTACGGGGGGCGAGGATCAATGAGCAGTACTTC. Encoded protein: CASGLVRGARINEQYF. The variable domain in full, with the rest retrieved from reference TRBV12-5 and TRBJ2-5, is DARVTQTPRHKVTEMGQEVTMRCQPILGHNTVFWYRQTMMQGLELLAYFRNRAPLDDSGMPKDRFSAEMPDATLATLKIQPSEPRDSAVYFCASGLVRGARINEQYFGPGTRLLVL.

This clonotype was detected only once. A much larger clone differs from this one at a single base, so this may be a read error. This chain connects TRBV20-1 to TRBJ2-5, with D maybe TRBD1 (7 bases). CDR3 size: 12 residues. Per the germline V gene, CDR1 is DFQATT and CDR2 is SNEGSKA (reference sequence). Trimming shortened V by 5 bases and J by 7 bases, and 14 bases separated the two germline ends. The CDR3 sequence is CSAAQGGGTQYF. CDR3 in DNA: TGCAGTGCTGCCCAGGGGGGAGGGACCCAGTACTTC.

V is TRBV6-2 or TRBV6-3 and J is TRBJ1-1, with 7 nucleotides matching TRBD1. The CDR3 length is 12 residues. Trimming took 9 bases from V and 0 from J; bases not matched to a gene: 1. CDR1 MNHEY and CDR2 SVGEGT come from the germline V gene. The CDR3 DNA is TGTGCCAGAACAGGGGTGAACACTGAAGCTTTCTTT. Translating gives CARTGVNTEAFF.

This chain joins TRBV28 and TRBJ2-5; 9 nucleotides line up with TRBD2. The end of the DNA is better explained by TRBJ2-7, so the J call may be wrong. The CDR3 runs to 14 residues. Germline CDR1 MDHEN, CDR2 SYDVKM. CDR3 sequence reads: CASSTQTSGYEQYF. As DNA, the CDR3 is TGTGCCAGCAGTACCCAGACTAGCGGATACGAGCAGTACTTC.

The table lists this clonotype with a few counts. The CDR3 reads CSASGAGNEKLFF. The CDR3 region has the DNA TGCAGTGCTTCAGGGGCCGGGAATGAAAAACTGTTTTTT. This chain links TRBV20-1 with TRBJ1-4, with D perhaps TRBD1 (6 bases). Germline V gene lookup returns CDR1 DFQATT and CDR2 SNEGSKA (reference sequence). The CDR3 is 13 residues long. With 5 bases removed from V and 5 bases from J, the gap between germline ends came to 12 bases.

The J gene is TRBJ2-1, the V gene TRBV12-3 or TRBV12-4; D gene unclear. Between the trimmed V and J ends, which lost 4 bases and 2 bases, there was a span of 12 bases. The CDR3 extends over 15 amino acids. CDR3 protein: CASSSSPQAYNEQFF. The CDR3 nucleotides read TGTGCCAGCAGTTCGAGTCCGCAGGCCTACAATGAGCAGTTCTTC.

The chain combines TRBV25-1 with TRBJ2-1; the D gene is possibly TRBD2 (6 bases). V shed 1 base and J shed 9 bases, with 10 bases lying between them. This CDR3 comprises 13 residues. The germline V gene encodes CDR1 MGHDK and CDR2 SYGVNS. The CDR3 nucleotides are TGTGCCAGCAGTGAATGGGGGGATAGTGAGCAGTTCTTC. Translated, it gives CASSEWGDSEQFF.

V gene TRBV13 combines with J gene TRBJ2-7; 14 bases line up with TRBD2. This CDR3 region has 17 residues. CDR1 PRHDT and CDR2 FYEKMQ come from the germline V gene (reference sequence). Unmatched junction bases numbered 9, after V lost 4 bases and J lost 4 bases. CDR3 coding DNA: TGTGCCAGCAGCTACGGACTAGCGGGAGGAAAGGGGTACGAGCAGTACTTC. It specifies CASSYGLAGGKGYEQYF.

The chain joins TRBV29-1 to TRBJ1-1, with D unresolved. The CDR3 extends over 13 amino acids. Trimming stripped 5 bases from V and 0 bases from J, with 10 bases between. In germline, CDR1 is SQVTM, CDR2 ANQGSEA. In nucleotides, the CDR3 is TGCAGCGTTTCAGGACCAATGAACACTGAAGCTTTCTTT. It translates to CSVSGPMNTEAFF.

This clonotype was detected a few times. One end of the junction does not line up with germline, which may come from a read error. The chain is built from TRBV15 and TRBJ2-7, with D hard to call. This CDR3 has 13 residues. Germline V gene sequence: CDR1 LNHNV, CDR2 YYDKDF (reference sequence). CDR3 in amino acids: CATSRDESREQYF. Here the CDR3 DNA reads TGTGCCACCAGCCGAGATGAAAGTCGGGAGCAGTACTTC.

This sequence joins TRBV25-1 and TRBJ2-5; possibly TRBD2 for D (5 bases). Trimming took off 2 bases at V and 4 bases at J, with 14 bases between the two ends. This CDR3 region has 15 residues. Germline CDR1 MGHDK, CDR2 SYGVNS. The CDR3 DNA reads as TGTGCCAGCAGTGAAGGAGGTCTCCGAAGAGAGACCCAGTACTTC. This codes for CASSEGGLRRETQYF.

V is TRBV7-8 and J is TRBJ2-7, with D unclear. Germline lookup yields CDR1 SGHVS and CDR2 FQNEAQ. Trimming took off 1 base at V and 0 bases at J, with 13 bases between the two ends. The CDR3 runs 16 residues. The CDR3 DNA reads TGTGCCAGCAGCTTAGGGCGGACCTGGAGCTCCTACGAGCAGTACTTC. It yields the protein CASSLGRTWSSYEQYF.

The chain is built from TRBV29-1 and TRBJ2-7, with 8 bases lining up with TRBD2. The CDR3 has 12 residues. V trimming: 4 bases; J trimming: 3 bases; junction bases outside the gene matches: 2. Germline CDR1 reads SQVTM; CDR2 reads ANQGSEA. DNA of the CDR3: TGCAGCGTTGCCGGGACTAGCTACGAGCAGTACTTC. This codes for CSVAGTSYEQYF.

This clonotype was observed at least ten times. V and J are TRBV7-2 and TRBJ2-7; D gene ambiguous. Germline values: CDR1 SGHTA, CDR2 FQGNSA. The CDR3 extends over 11 amino acids. V was shortened by 4 bases and J by 3 bases, with 4 bases between the two germline ends. CDR3: CASSYNYEQYF. The CDR3 bases are TGTGCCAGCAGCTACAACTACGAGCAGTACTTC. Combining the CDR3 with reference TRBV7-2 and TRBJ2-7 gives the whole variable domain GAGVSQSPSNKVTEKGKDVELRCDPISGHTALYWYRQSLGQGLEFLIYFQGNSAPDKSGLPSDRFSAERTGGSVSTLTIQRTQQEDSAVYLCASSYNYEQYFGPGTRLTVT.

The chain combines TRBV20-1 with TRBJ2-4, with D perhaps matching TRBD2 (6 bases). The assigned J gene may be wrong: the sequence end matches TRBJ2-5 better. The CDR3 extends over 14 amino acids. Germline loops: CDR1 DFQATT, CDR2 SNEGSKA (reference sequence). The CDR3 loop reads CSAPPTSNQETQYF. The CDR3 DNA reads as TGCAGTGCGCCACCTACTAGCAACCAAGAGACCCAGTACTTC.

This chain uses TRBV29-1 with TRBJ2-1; unclear D gene. V lost 4 bases to trimming and J lost 10 bases, with 11 bases between them. Germline CDR1 reads SQVTM; CDR2 reads ANQGSEA. The CDR3 length is 11 residues. The CDR3 protein is CSVGNSNEQFF. CDR3 DNA: TGCAGCGTTGGAAACTCGAACGAGCAGTTCTTC.

The chain uses TRBV6-2 or TRBV6-3 and TRBJ2-5; possibly TRBD2 for D (5 bases). The J call is uncertain, as TRBJ2-7 better fits the DNA end. The CDR3 contains 15 residues. Per germline, CDR1 MNHEY and CDR2 SVGEGT. CDR3 protein: CASRHYREPNYEQYF. CDR3 nucleotides: TGTGCCAGCAGACACTACCGGGAACCTAACTACGAGCAGTACTTC.

This clonotype came up a few times. V usage is TRBV20-1 and J usage is TRBJ1-6; TRBD1 matches at 8 bases. The trim removed 2 bases at V and 6 bases at J, leaving 3 bases unmatched. The CDR3 has 14 residues. Germline V CDR1 and CDR2: DFQATT, SNEGSKA (reference sequence). The CDR3 reads CSARLDRVNSPLHF. CDR3 in DNA: TGCAGTGCTAGACTGGACAGGGTTAATTCACCCCTCCACTTT.

This chain uses TRBV5-1 with TRBJ2-3; weak D call: TRBD2 (5 bases). Germline V gene data show CDR1 as SGHRS and CDR2 as YFSETQ. This CDR3 is built from 16 residues. V was clipped by 4 bases and J by 2 bases, with 17 bases between them. The chain's CDR3 is CASSPILAGLTDTQYF. For the CDR3, the DNA is TGCGCCAGCAGCCCGATTCTCGCGGGCCTCACAGATACGCAGTATTTT.

Notes on this clonotype: Relative to the germline gene, one junction end is altered; a read error may explain this. The V and J genes are TRBV15 and TRBJ1-1; tentatively, D is TRBD1 (5 bases). The CDR3 runs 16 residues. Germline lookup yields CDR1 LNHNV and CDR2 YYDKDF (reference sequence). This CDR3 is CATNRDLGVRDTEAFF. CDR3 nucleotides: TGTGCCACCAACAGAGATTTGGGGGTCCGGGACACTGAAGCTTTCTTT.